Given below is one TCR beta chain in context. Its cognate antigen is unknown. The CDR3 runs 14 residues. Per the germline V gene, CDR1 is SGHRS and CDR2 is YFSETQ. V lost 4 bases, J lost 2 bases, and 6 bases stayed unmatched. The source of the sample is a study of T-cell reconstitution after alpha-beta-depleted transplantation in children. Whole-study results and caveats: The origin of high day-60 TCRbeta diversity in some patients lay in surviving recipient T cells and thymic progenitors. T-cell counts and diversity at one year following transplant were attributed mainly to newly produced T cells. By about two months after transplant, alpha-beta T cells reportedly arose from several hundred graft clones that had expanded.

Preparing the TCRbeta library involved the use of unique molecular identifiers. Via MiXCR, TCRdb re-called the PCR reads, giving one row per CDR3 protein. The repertoire consists of 670,000 or so distinct CDR3 sequences, with about an eighth occurring once and the leading ten covering approximately 0.8%. This receptor was obtained from a girl aged 2 to 9 with congenital amegakaryocytic thrombocytopenia, due to receive a stem cell transplant. This specimen consisted of PBMCs, obtained before TCRalphabeta/CD19-depleted stem cell transplant. The V gene is TRBV5-1, the J gene TRBJ2-7; 7 bases are a match to TRBD2. The CDR3 sequence is CASSQIAGPYEQYF. The CDR3 DNA is TGCGCCAGCAGCCAAATAGCGGGTCCCTACGAGCAGTACTTC.